There are many counts of the clone carrying this T cell receptor (beta chain). This CDR3 comprises 15 residues. From germline, CDR1 is SGDLS and CDR2 YYNGEE. Trimming took off 4 bases at V and 5 bases at J, with 16 bases between the two ends. These data originate in a study of blood T cells in healthy people across ages. A second PCR, run for roughly 7 to 12 cycles, used a sample-barcoded 5' primer plus a J-beta primer mix. Every cDNA molecule carried a tag from a template-switch adaptor bearing 12 random nucleotides. TCRdb re-called the 5' RACE reads through MiXCR, storing one row per CDR3 protein. The table has 1.5 million to 2 million distinct CDR3 sequences, 28% seen once.

The receptor was derived from a woman in her 30s in good health. The sample taken for sequencing was blood. The genes are TRBV9 and TRBJ2-1; no definite D call. CDR3 nucleotide sequence: TGTGCCAGCAGCTCACTGGGATTTGGGGACAATGAGCAGTTCTTC. This sequence encodes CASSSLGFGDNEQFF.